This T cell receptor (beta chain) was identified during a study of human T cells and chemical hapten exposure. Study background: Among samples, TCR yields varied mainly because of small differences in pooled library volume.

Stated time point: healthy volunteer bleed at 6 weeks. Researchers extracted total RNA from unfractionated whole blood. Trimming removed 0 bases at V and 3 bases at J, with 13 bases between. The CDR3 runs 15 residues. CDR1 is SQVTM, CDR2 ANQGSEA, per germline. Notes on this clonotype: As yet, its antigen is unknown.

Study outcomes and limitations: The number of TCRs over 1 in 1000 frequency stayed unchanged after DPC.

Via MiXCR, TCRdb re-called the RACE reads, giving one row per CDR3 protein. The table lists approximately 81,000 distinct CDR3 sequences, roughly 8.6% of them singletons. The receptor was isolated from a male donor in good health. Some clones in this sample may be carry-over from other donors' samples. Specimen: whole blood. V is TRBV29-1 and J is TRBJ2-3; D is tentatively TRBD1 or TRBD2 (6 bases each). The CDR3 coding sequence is TGCAGCGTTGAAGATACCGGGGGCGTTACAGATACGCAGTATTTT. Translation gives CSVEDTGGVTDTQYF.